Below, 25 T cell receptor beta chains from the same sample are listed, as sequenced in a study of blood T cell repertoires in COVID-19. TCRdb's copy holds only in-frame clones and misses some; the assay was immunoSEQ multiplex PCR. The sample lists about 52,000 clones, approximately 80% seen once, with roughly 10% in the top ten. The sample consisted of peripheral blood. The receptors were gathered from a man at least 80 years old with COVID-19, enrolled during active disease.

In its sample, this clone was seen once. The DNA for the CDR3 is TGTGCCAGCAGTTACTCGGGGAGGACCTATGGCTACACCTTC. Residues: CASSYSGRTYGYTF. The chain has TRBV6-5 and TRBJ1-2; D remains ambiguous. Per the germline V gene, CDR1 is MNHEY and CDR2 is SVGAGI. This CDR3 contains 14 residues. The ends were cut back, 0 bases at V and 4 bases at J, with 9 bases in the middle.

This sequence joins TRBV19 and TRBJ1-1; 7 bases fit TRBD1. The J segment lost 4 bases and the V segment lost 7 bases, leaving 6 bases of the junction unmatched. From germline, CDR1 is LNHDA and CDR2 SQIVND (reference sequence). The CDR3 is 13 residues long. DNA of the CDR3: TGTGCCAGTAAAACAGGGGCCCTCACTGAAGCTTTCTTT. Its protein product is CASKTGALTEAFF.

The chain combines TRBV10-3 with TRBJ1-2, with 8 bases matching TRBD1. Unmatched junction bases numbered 8, after V lost 4 bases and J lost 4 bases. The CDR3 covers 15 residues. CDR1 is ENHRY and CDR2 is SYGVKD in the germline V gene. CDR3 residues: CAISALAGGLYGYTF. CDR3 in DNA: TGTGCCATCAGTGCGTTGGCAGGGGGCCTCTATGGCTACACCTTC.

This sequence joins TRBV5-1 and TRBJ1-5; the match to TRBD1 covers 9 bases. Looked up from germline, CDR1 is SGHRS and CDR2 is YFSETQ. Germline trimming cut 4 bases from V and 4 bases from J; bases unmatched to any gene: 6. CDR3 length: 15 residues. CDR3: CASSVTGGGNQPQHF. The CDR3 DNA reads as TGCGCCAGCAGCGTGACAGGGGGTGGGAATCAGCCCCAGCATTTT.

The chain joins TRBV27 to TRBJ2-1, with D perhaps matching TRBD1 (5 bases). CDR3 length: 15 amino acids. Germline V gene sequence: CDR1 MNHEY, CDR2 SMNVEV (reference sequence). The germline V and J ends were trimmed by 2 bases and 4 bases, with 12 bases remaining between them. The CDR3 spells CASSLESPGYNEQFF. CDR3 in DNA: TGTGCCAGCAGTTTAGAGTCCCCAGGGTACAATGAGCAGTTCTTC.

This clone was recorded once. V is TRBV9 and J is TRBJ2-3; 11 bases line up with TRBD2. With 0 bases clipped from V and 2 bases from J, the junction kept 8 bases outside the gene matches. The CDR3 has 18 amino acids. In germline, CDR1 is SGDLS, CDR2 YYNGEE. The CDR3: CASSVGVSGGAVTDTQYF. In DNA, the CDR3 is TGTGCCAGCAGCGTAGGGGTTAGCGGGGGGGCCGTCACAGATACGCAGTATTTT.

This clone was observed once. The gene calls are TRBV2 and TRBJ1-2; 7 bases map to TRBD1. This CDR3 is 18 amino acids long. Germline CDR1 is SNHLY and CDR2 is FYNNEI. V gave up 7 bases and J gave up 8 bases; unmatched junction bases: 25. CDR3 sequence reads: CASKITGKTRDSLTGYTF. In nucleotides, the CDR3 is TGTGCCAGCAAAATTACTGGGAAAACCAGGGACAGCCTTACAGGCTACACCTTC.

The rearrangement uses TRBV7-9 and TRBJ2-2, with unresolved D. The CDR3 spans 13 residues. Germline assignment: CDR1 SEHNR and CDR2 FQNEAQ (reference sequence). V dropped 1 base and J dropped 7 bases, with 7 bases sitting between them. The CDR3, as DNA: TGTGCCAGCAGCTTAGTACGCTACGGGGAGCTGTTTTTT. Its protein is CASSLVRYGELFF.

V and J are TRBV28 and TRBJ1-6, with D uncertain. V was cut by 3 bases and J by 9 bases, with 6 bases left in between. CDR3 length equals 12 residues. Germline CDR1 reads MDHEN; CDR2 reads SYDVKM. Written as DNA, the CDR3 is TGTGCCAGCAGTTTCAGGTCTTCACCCCTCCACTTT. Encoded protein: CASSFRSSPLHF.

The CDR3 DNA reads TGTGCCTGGAGTGTACGGGGAGGATATAGCAATCAGCCCCAGCATTTT. Its translation: CAWSVRGGYSNQPQHF. V is TRBV30 and J is TRBJ1-5; D ambiguous. The CDR3 sequence is 16 residues long. Trimming took 0 bases from V and 0 from J, leaving 12 bases between them. Looked up from germline, CDR1 is GTSNPN and CDR2 is SVGIG (reference sequence).

The rearrangement joins TRBV25-1 to TRBJ1-4; no clear D gene. V lost 0 bases and J lost 7, with 9 bases in between. From germline, CDR1 is MGHDK and CDR2 SYGVNS. The CDR3 runs 14 residues. The CDR3 loop reads CASSEYRRGEKLFF. DNA of the CDR3: TGTGCCAGCAGTGAATACCGAAGAGGTGAAAAACTGTTTTTT.

The rearrangement uses TRBV5-4 and TRBJ2-3; 7 bases are shared with TRBD2. The trim removed 0 bases at V and 3 bases at J, leaving 4 bases unmatched. Germline V gene lookup returns CDR1 SGHNT and CDR2 YYREEE (reference sequence). The CDR3 totals 15 residues. CDR3 sequence (DNA): TGTGCCAGCAGCTTGGTTCTAGCGGCTACAGATACGCAGTATTTT. This codes for CASSLVLAATDTQYF.

The chain is built from TRBV7-2 and TRBJ2-7; 12 nucleotides agree with TRBD2. This CDR3 contains 15 residues. Germline CDR1 reads SGHTA; CDR2 reads FQGNSA. J gave up 0 bases and V 5 bases, and 2 bases lay outside the gene matches. The CDR3 spells CASSLLAGGSYEQYV. The CDR3 bases are TGTGCCAGCAGCCTACTAGCGGGAGGCTCCTACGAGCAGTACGTC.

A note on this clone: Relative to the germline gene, one junction end is altered; a read error may explain this. This chain connects TRBV7-8 to TRBJ2-3; a possible D gene is TRBD2 (7 bases). The germline V gene encodes CDR1 SGHVS and CDR2 FQNEAQ. The CDR3 is 14 residues long. The CDR3 bases are TGTGCCAGCAGCTTAGGATCGGGGGGCAGGGCGGGGAATTTT. It specifies CASSLGSGGRAGNF.

The chain has TRBV7-2 and TRBJ2-7, with 9 bases that match TRBD2. Germline trimming cut 4 bases from V and 2 bases from J; bases unmatched to any gene: 6. Germline V gene data show CDR1 as SGHTA and CDR2 as FQGNSA. This CDR3 contains 15 residues. The CDR3 DNA follows: TGTGCCAGCAGCTACCAGCGGGGGGCCACCTACGAGCAGTACTTC. As protein: CASSYQRGATYEQYF.

Comment on this clone: A junction end diverges from the germline sequence, so it may reflect a read error. The chain employs TRBV11-2 and TRBJ1-3; 10 nucleotides agree with TRBD1. Germline V gene data show CDR1 as SGHAT and CDR2 as FQNNGV. The CDR3 has 19 residues. DNA for the CDR3: TGTGCCAGCAACTTAGGGACAGGGGCGCACCCCGGCTCTGGAAACACCATATATTTT. It encodes CASNLGTGAHPGSGNTIYF.

The rearrangement links TRBV12-5 to TRBJ1-3, with D maybe TRBD1 (5 bases). CDR1 is LGHNT, CDR2 FRNRAP, per germline. The CDR3 contains 15 residues. V lost 6 bases, J lost 4 bases, and 16 bases lay in between. The CDR3 loop is CASGLDTLGGNTIYF. CDR3 nucleotide sequence: TGTGCTAGTGGACTGGACACCTTGGGGGGAAACACCATATATTTT.

The rearrangement links TRBV28 to TRBJ1-2; TRBD1 is a possible D gene (5 bases). The CDR3 is 15 amino acids. V was shortened by 6 bases and J by 1 base, with 15 bases between the two germline ends. From germline, CDR1 is MDHEN and CDR2 SYDVKM. The CDR3 region is CASRRPRVGNYGYTF. CDR3 nucleotides: TGTGCCAGCAGACGCCCCAGGGTGGGTAACTATGGCTACACCTTC.

The rearrangement links TRBV29-1 to TRBJ2-3, with 11 nucleotides matching TRBD2. The CDR3 consists of 15 residues. Germline loops: CDR1 SQVTM, CDR2 ANQGSEA. The trim removed 6 bases at V and 1 base at J, leaving 6 bases unmatched. The CDR3, as DNA: TGCAGCGTGGAGGGGACTAGCGGTCGCACAGATACGCAGTATTTT. It yields the protein CSVEGTSGRTDTQYF.

The V call is TRBV6-5, the J call TRBJ2-7; the D gene is possibly TRBD2 (5 bases). Germline CDR1 MNHEY, CDR2 SVGAGI. This CDR3 is 15 amino acids long. The V and J ends lost 6 bases and 0 bases respectively, with 15 bases between them. The CDR3 loop reads CASSPGSGHSYEQYV. The DNA for the CDR3 is TGTGCCAGCAGCCCGGGAAGTGGGCACTCCTACGAGCAGTACGTC.

The genes are TRBV10-3 and TRBJ2-3; D ambiguous. With 8 bases removed from V and 0 bases from J, the gap between germline ends came to 9 bases. The CDR3 length is 13 residues. Germline assignment: CDR1 ENHRY and CDR2 SYGVKD. The CDR3 bases are TGTGCCATCGGCGGCACTAGCACAGATACGCAGTATTTT. It codes for CAIGGTSTDTQYF.

This chain links TRBV14 with TRBJ2-1, with D possibly matching TRBD1 (6 bases). Germline CDR1 is SGHDN and CDR2 is FVKESK. V lost 4 bases, J lost 12 bases, and 16 bases lay in between. The length of the CDR3 is 13 residues. The chain's CDR3 is CASSPRRGGVQFF. DNA for the CDR3: TGTGCCAGCAGCCCGCGGAGAGGGGGTGTGCAGTTCTTC. The entire variable domain, with the rest obtained from reference TRBV14 and TRBJ2-1, is as follows: EAGVTQFPSHSVIEKGQTVTLRCDPISGHDNLYWYRRVMGKEIKFLLHFVKESKQDESGMPNNRFLAERTGGTYSTLKVQPAELEDSGVYFCASSPRRGGVQFFGPGTRLTVL.

This sequence joins TRBV4-3 and TRBJ2-5, with a possible D match to TRBD2 (6 bases). The CDR3 spans 17 residues. CDR1 is LGHNA, CDR2 YSLEER, per germline. V was clipped by 0 bases and J by 2 bases, with 16 bases between them. CDR3 DNA: TGCGCCAGCAGCCAAGATCTGGAGGCGGGGTATCAAGAGACCCAGTACTTC. As protein: CASSQDLEAGYQETQYF.

The rearrangement uses TRBV10-3 and TRBJ2-7; 12 nucleotides match TRBD2. Germline CDR1 reads ENHRY; CDR2 reads SYGVKD. The trim removed 6 bases at V and 1 base at J, leaving 4 bases unmatched. The CDR3 loop spans 15 amino acids. The CDR3 coding sequence is TGTGCCATCAGGTCTAGCGGGAGGGATTCCTACGAGCAGTACGTC. It translates to CAIRSSGRDSYEQYV.

This chain uses TRBV14 with TRBJ2-1; TRBD2 agrees at 11 bases. The CDR3 loop spans 16 amino acids. V shed 1 base, J shed 7 bases, and the junction held 6 bases outside the gene matches. Germline values: CDR1 SGHDN, CDR2 FVKESK. The CDR3: CASSQASGRMRNEQFF. In nucleotides, the CDR3 is TGTGCCAGCAGCCAAGCTAGCGGGAGGATGCGGAATGAGCAGTTCTTC.